This T cell receptor beta chain is drawn from a study of blood T cell repertoires in COVID-19. Trimming pared 10 bases from V and 0 bases from J, leaving 13 bases between. Germline assignment: CDR1 LNHDA and CDR2 SQIVND (reference sequence). The CDR3 length is 13 residues. Study processing details: For nucleated cells, counts were estimated from reference gene primer amplification. Profiling relied on immunoSEQ multiplex PCR, and the TCRdb table lists in-frame clones only, not all of them. V and J calls plus clone size are reproduced from that table; the DNA served to infer D and trimming. This table has approximately 240,000 clones, less than 85% appearing once.

The sequence came from a woman aged 80 or over with active or convalescent COVID-19. This chain uses TRBV19 with TRBJ2-7; possible D gene TRBD1, 5 bases. Sequences were obtained from peripheral blood. The CDR3 DNA is TGTGCCACCACCGACAGAACCTCCTACGAGCAGTACTTC. This encodes CATTDRTSYEQYF.